This entry lists 27 T cell receptor beta chains sequenced from one sample in a study of cytomegalovirus exposure and HLA in healthy donors. Researchers ran the PCR with 60 Vbeta and 13 Jbeta primers. Repertoires were generated with immunoSEQ multiplex PCR, while TCRdb's copy carries only in-frame clones and drops some. The table lists 160,000 or so clones, over 75% of them singletons, with over 2% in the top ten. The specimen was PBMCs. These receptor sequences come from a man aged 55-75 years in good health and CMV-seronegative.

The rearrangement links TRBV5-1 to TRBJ2-3; TRBD1 aligns across 7 bases. The CDR3 is 16 amino acids. J lost 0 bases, V lost 2 bases, and 6 bases had no gene match. CDR1 SGHRS and CDR2 YFSETQ come from the germline V gene. CDR3 sequence reads: CASSLGTDSSTDTQYF. The CDR3 DNA reads TGCGCCAGCAGCTTAGGGACAGACTCTAGCACAGATACGCAGTATTTT.

This chain uses TRBV19 with TRBJ1-3; no reliable D call. Germline V gene data show CDR1 as LNHDA and CDR2 as SQIVND (reference sequence). The CDR3 has 14 amino acids. V shed 4 bases and J shed 0 bases, with 7 bases lying between them. The CDR3 DNA is TGTGCCAGTAGTACCGGGATCTCTGGAAACACCATATATTTT. Residues: CASSTGISGNTIYF.

The chain couples TRBV19 to TRBJ1-1; D is possibly TRBD1 (5 bases). The CDR3 is 15 amino acids. V was pared by 2 bases and J by 1 base, with 11 bases between. Germline-derived CDR1 and CDR2 are LNHDA and SQIVND (reference sequence). The CDR3 reads CASSIRGVSNTEAFF. CDR3 coding DNA: TGTGCCAGTAGTATACGGGGGGTGTCGAACACTGAAGCTTTCTTT.

The rearrangement uses TRBV28 and TRBJ1-2; weak D call: TRBD1 (5 bases). This CDR3 contains 15 residues. Trimming shortened V by 5 bases and J by 3 bases, and 16 bases separated the two germline ends. CDR1 and CDR2 (germline): MDHEN, SYDVKM. CDR3 sequence reads: CASSGHGAGYYGYTF. The CDR3 DNA follows: TGTGCCAGCAGTGGACATGGGGCGGGGTACTATGGCTACACCTTC.

V gene TRBV29-1 combines with J gene TRBJ2-7; 7 nucleotides align to TRBD1. Germline V CDR1 and CDR2: SQVTM, ANQGSEA. The CDR3 is made up of 14 amino acids. J gave up 0 bases and V 5 bases, and 7 bases lay outside the gene matches. CDR3: CSVPGTASSYEQYF. CDR3 DNA sequence: TGCAGCGTTCCCGGGACAGCTAGCTCCTACGAGCAGTACTTC.

CDR3 region: CASSVVSGGELFF. The CDR3 region has the DNA TGTGCCAGCAGCGTAGTGTCCGGCGGTGAGCTGTTTTTT. V and J are TRBV9 and TRBJ2-2, with D unclear. The CDR3 covers 13 residues. CDR1 and CDR2 from the germline V gene are SGDLS and YYNGEE. V dropped 0 bases and J dropped 11 bases, with 11 bases sitting between them.

The chain carries TRBV19 and TRBJ1-1; 11 nucleotides agree with TRBD1. Germline V gives CDR1 LNHDA, CDR2 SQIVND (reference sequence). With 4 bases clipped from V and 1 base from J, the junction kept 5 bases outside the gene matches. This CDR3 is built from 16 residues. CDR3 coding DNA: TGTGCCAGTAGTACCAGGACAGGGGGCCCGAACACTGAAGCTTTCTTT. This sequence encodes CASSTRTGGPNTEAFF.

This clone was observed a few times. The V call is TRBV6-1, the J call TRBJ2-5; D not certain. Trimming pared 7 bases from V and 2 bases from J, leaving 14 bases between. Germline CDR1 is MNHNS and CDR2 is SASEGT. This CDR3 contains 14 residues. This chain's CDR3 is CASTMWVGQETQYF. The CDR3 DNA sequence: TGTGCCAGCACCATGTGGGTCGGGCAAGAGACCCAGTACTTC.

This clone came up a few times. The V call is TRBV6-1, the J call TRBJ2-7, with no clear D. The germline CDR1 and CDR2 sequences are MNHNS and SASEGT. Trimming stripped 7 bases from V and 5 bases from J, with 9 bases between. CDR3 size: 11 residues. The CDR3 DNA is TGTGCCAGCACGAGCCTGGACGAGCAGTACTTC. This encodes CASTSLDEQYF.

This clone turned up a few times. This chain joins TRBV4-1 and TRBJ2-7, with D hard to call. Germline V gives CDR1 MGHRA, CDR2 YSYEKL. V was shortened by 0 bases and J by 0 bases, with 9 bases between the two germline ends. The CDR3 consists of 15 residues. The CDR3 loop reads CASSQDRLSSYEQYF. The CDR3 region has the DNA TGCGCCAGCAGCCAAGATCGCTTGAGCTCCTACGAGCAGTACTTC.

The table lists this clone with a few counts. The CDR3 sequence is CASKERTDQETQYF. CDR3 DNA sequence: TGCGCCAGCAAGGAAAGGACAGACCAAGAGACCCAGTACTTC. The rearrangement uses TRBV5-1 and TRBJ2-5; D might be TRBD1 (6 bases). V lost 6 bases to trimming and J lost 0 bases, with 12 bases between them. The CDR3 loop spans 14 amino acids. Germline assignment: CDR1 SGHRS and CDR2 YFSETQ.

The chain uses TRBV11-2 and TRBJ2-7, with 7 bases matching TRBD2. The CDR3 spans 15 residues. CDR1 and CDR2 from the germline V gene are SGHAT and FQNNGV. Trimming removed 7 bases from V and 0 bases from J; junction bases left unmatched: 9. The CDR3 nucleotides read TGTGCCAGCACCCTGGGGAGGGGATCCTCCTACGAGCAGTACTTC. It specifies CASTLGRGSSYEQYF. The full variable domain, its missing parts supplied by reference TRBV11-2 and TRBJ2-7, is EAGVAQSPRYKIIEKRQSVAFWCNPISGHATLYWYQQILGQGPKLLIQFQNNGVVDDSQLPKDRFSAERLKGVDSTLKIQPAKLEDSAVYLCASTLGRGSSYEQYFGPGTRLTVT.

The V and J genes are TRBV27 and TRBJ2-3, with 10 bases matching TRBD1. Germline V lookup: CDR1 MNHEY, CDR2 SMNVEV (reference sequence). The CDR3 spans 17 residues. J lost 1 base, V lost 2 bases, and 6 bases had no gene match. CDR3 protein: CASSLRQGAGGTDTQYF. The CDR3 DNA is TGTGCCAGCAGTTTACGACAGGGGGCAGGGGGCACAGATACGCAGTATTTT.

On this clone itself: The junction departs from germline at one end; a sequencing error may be responsible. The CDR3 sequence: CSSSRSYNEQFF. In DNA form, the CDR3 reads TGTTCCAGCAGCCGCTCCTACAATGAGCAGTTCTTC. The V and J genes are TRBV7-9 and TRBJ2-1; no clear D. This CDR3 is 12 amino acids long. Per the germline V gene, CDR1 is SEHNR and CDR2 is FQNEAQ (reference sequence).

The V call is TRBV28, the J call TRBJ1-1; 7 bases line up with TRBD1. The length of the CDR3 is 11 residues. Unmatched junction bases numbered 3, after V lost 6 bases and J lost 8 bases. Germline CDR1 MDHEN, CDR2 SYDVKM. Here the CDR3 reads CASRKQGEAFF. The CDR3 nucleotides are TGTGCCAGCAGGAAACAGGGGGAAGCTTTCTTT.

The genes are TRBV19 and TRBJ2-2; D may be TRBD1 (5 bases). Germline V gives CDR1 LNHDA, CDR2 SQIVND (reference sequence). The CDR3 has 14 amino acids. Trimming cost V 1 base and J 7 bases, with 10 bases left between them. The CDR3 coding sequence is TGTGCCAGTAGTATAGGGGAAGGGGTCGGGGAGCTGTTTTTT. It translates to CASSIGEGVGELFF.

The chain links TRBV2 to TRBJ1-2; TRBD1 might be the D (6 bases). CDR1 and CDR2 (germline): SNHLY, FYNNEI. This CDR3 contains 11 residues. Trimming shortened V by 5 bases and J by 13 bases, and 14 bases separated the two germline ends. The CDR3 sequence: CASSTGRDTTF. CDR3 sequence (DNA): TGTGCCAGCAGTACGGGACGGGACACCACCTTC. Drawing the rest from reference TRBV2 and TRBJ1-2, the complete variable domain is EPEVTQTPSHQVTQMGQEVILRCVPISNHLYFYWYRQILGQKVEFLVSFYNNEISEKSEIFDDQFSVERPDGSNFTLKIRSTKLEDSAMYFCASSTGRDTTFGSGTRLTVV.

The rearrangement joins TRBV5-1 to TRBJ2-7; 11 bases map to TRBD1. This CDR3 has 15 amino acids. V lost 4 bases, J lost 2 bases, and 5 bases stayed unmatched. Germline V CDR1 and CDR2: SGHRS, YFSETQ. The CDR3 here is CASSGGTGGTYEQYF. DNA for the CDR3: TGCGCCAGCAGCGGGGGGACAGGGGGGACCTACGAGCAGTACTTC.

This clone was detected only a few times. CDR3 loop: CSVWGGNRVTDTQYF. The CDR3 DNA follows: TGCAGCGTGTGGGGGGGTAACAGGGTCACAGATACGCAGTATTTT. The chain has TRBV29-1 and TRBJ2-3, with D perhaps matching TRBD2 (7 bases). This CDR3 region has 15 residues. V gave up 6 bases and J gave up 2 bases, with 18 bases separating them. Germline V CDR1 and CDR2: SQVTM, ANQGSEA.

The chain recombines TRBV20-1 with TRBJ1-1, with D possibly TRBD1 on 5 matching bases. V was clipped by 6 bases and J by 11 bases, with 16 bases between them. Germline V CDR1 and CDR2: DFQATT, SNEGSKA (reference sequence). The CDR3 runs 11 residues. CDR3 region: CSAPKGFQAFF. DNA for the CDR3: TGCAGTGCCCCTAAGGGGTTCCAGGCTTTCTTT.

The table lists this clone with a count of one. The chain is built from TRBV6-5 and TRBJ2-7, with TRBD2 matching 9 bases. Germline CDR1 reads MNHEY; CDR2 reads SVGAGI. The CDR3 runs 14 residues. The junction had 8 bases not matched to a gene; V was cut back by 2 bases and J by 9 bases. The CDR3 sequence is CASSYKASGAAQYF. Here the CDR3 DNA reads TGTGCCAGCAGTTACAAGGCTAGCGGGGCGGCGCAGTACTTC.

This clone occurred a few times. The CDR3 DNA reads as TGTGCCAGTAAGGAGGCAGGAGGTTCCCAAGAGACCCAGTACTTC. It is translated as CASKEAGGSQETQYF. This chain uses TRBV19 with TRBJ2-5, with a weak D call TRBD2 (5 bases). This CDR3 contains 15 residues. Germline CDR1 and CDR2: LNHDA and SQIVND (reference sequence). The V gene lost 7 bases and the J gene lost 1 base, with 16 bases spanning the gap. Complete variable domain (other parts from reference TRBV19 and TRBJ2-5): DGGITQSPKYLFRKEGQNVTLSCEQNLNHDAMYWYRQDPGQGLRLIYYSQIVNDFQKGDIAEGYSVSREKKESFPLTVTSAQKNPTAFYLCASKEAGGSQETQYFGPGTRLLVL.

The chain has TRBV9 and TRBJ2-3, with D maybe TRBD2 (5 bases). The CDR3 loop spans 16 amino acids. From germline, CDR1 is SGDLS and CDR2 YYNGEE. Deletions cut 0 bases from V and 0 bases from J, with 11 bases between. The CDR3 region is CASSVGVSGSTDTQYF. The CDR3 DNA reads as TGTGCCAGCAGCGTAGGGGTAAGCGGTAGCACAGATACGCAGTATTTT. Drawing the rest from reference TRBV9 and TRBJ2-3, the complete variable domain is DSGVTQTPKHLITATGQRVTLRCSPRSGDLSVYWYQQSLDQGLQFLIQYYNGEERAKGNILERFSAQQFPDLHSELNLSSLELGDSALYFCASSVGVSGSTDTQYFGPGTRLTVL.

The chain carries TRBV6-6 and TRBJ1-4; tentative D call: TRBD1 (5 bases). Germline CDR1 is MNHNY and CDR2 is SVGAGI (reference sequence). Trimming cost V 2 bases and J 0 bases, with 7 bases left between them. The length of the CDR3 is 15 residues. CDR3 nucleotide sequence: TGTGCCAGCAGTTACGGGGGGACAACTAATGAAAAACTGTTTTTT. Translating gives CASSYGGTTNEKLFF.

The rearrangement links TRBV5-1 to TRBJ1-1; 8 bases agree with TRBD1. In germline, CDR1 is SGHRS, CDR2 YFSETQ. J gave up 1 base and V 7 bases, and 9 bases lay outside the gene matches. The CDR3 has 15 residues. CDR3 coding DNA: TGCGCCAGCCGTATCACAGGGGGATCGAACACTGAAGCTTTCTTT. Its translation: CASRITGGSNTEAFF. The full variable domain, its missing parts supplied by reference TRBV5-1 and TRBJ1-1, is KAGVTQTPRYLIKTRGQQVTLSCSPISGHRSVSWYQQTPGQGLQFLFEYFSETQRNKGNFPGRFSGRQFSNSRSEMNVSTLELGDSALYLCASRITGGSNTEAFFGQGTRLTVV.

This chain links TRBV19 with TRBJ1-1; D is unclear. This CDR3 spans 14 amino acids. V lost 10 bases to trimming and J lost 1 base, with 16 bases between them. CDR1 is LNHDA, CDR2 SQIVND, per germline (reference sequence). CDR3 sequence reads: CATLTRAGNTEAFF. CDR3 in DNA: TGTGCCACCCTAACGCGGGCGGGGAACACTGAAGCTTTCTTT.

The chain has TRBV5-6 and TRBJ2-1; 14 bases are shared with TRBD2. With 2 bases clipped from V and 8 bases from J, the junction kept 6 bases outside the gene matches. Germline values: CDR1 SGHDT, CDR2 YYEEEE. This CDR3 comprises 16 residues. CDR3 DNA: TGTGCCAGCAGCTTAAGACTAGCGGGGGGGGGTGATGAGCAGTTCTTC. This sequence encodes CASSLRLAGGGDEQFF.